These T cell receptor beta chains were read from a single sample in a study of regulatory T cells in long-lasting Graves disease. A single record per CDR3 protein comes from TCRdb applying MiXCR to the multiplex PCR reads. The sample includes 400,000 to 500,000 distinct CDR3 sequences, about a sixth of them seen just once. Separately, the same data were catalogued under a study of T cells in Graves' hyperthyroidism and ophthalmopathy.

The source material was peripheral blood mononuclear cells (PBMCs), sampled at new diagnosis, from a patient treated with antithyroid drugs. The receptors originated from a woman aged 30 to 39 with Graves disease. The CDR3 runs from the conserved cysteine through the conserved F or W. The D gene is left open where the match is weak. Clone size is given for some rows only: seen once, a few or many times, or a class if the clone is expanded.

DNA: TGTGCCAGCAGTTTGGCAGCGGGAGGTGTAGGTGAGCAGTACTTC
CDR3: CASSLAAGGVGEQYF
length: 15
V: TRBV27
J: TRBJ2-7
size: many
D: TRBD2

DNA: TGTGCCAGCAGCGGGAGGGGGCGCGGCTATGGCTACACCTTC
CDR3: CASSGRGRGYGYTF
length: 14
V: TRBV6-4
J: TRBJ1-2
size: few
D: TRBD1

DNA: TGTGCCAGCAGCGTGACTAGCGGGAGAGGAACCGGGGAGCTGTTTTTT
CDR3: CASSVTSGRGTGELFF
length: 16
V: TRBV7-8
J: TRBJ2-2
size: many
D: TRBD2

DNA: TGCGCCAGCAGCCCCTGGGACAGGGGTTCAGATGGCTACACCTTC
CDR3: CASSPWDRGSDGYTF
length: 15
V: TRBV4-1
J: TRBJ1-2
size: few
D: TRBD1

DNA: TGTGCCAGCTCACCCGGCGACAGTATACGGGGTGAGCAGTTCTTC
CDR3: CASSPGDSIRGEQFF
length: 15
V: TRBV18
J: TRBJ2-1
size: many
D: .

DNA: TGTGCCAGCAGCTCCTCCGGGACAGGCTTGAACACTGAAGCTTTCTTT
CDR3: CASSSSGTGLNTEAFF
length: 16
V: TRBV7-9
J: TRBJ1-1
size: .
D: TRBD1

DNA: TGTGCCAGCAGTTACTCGGCAGGTCTCCATGATGGCTACACCTTC
CDR3: CASSYSAGLHDGYTF
length: 15
V: TRBV6-2/TRBV6-3
J: TRBJ1-2
size: many
D: .

DNA: TGTGCCAGCAGCTTGGGGGCCGGGGTTGCCTTCGAGCAGTACTTC
CDR3: CASSLGAGVAFEQYF
length: 15
V: TRBV5-8
J: TRBJ2-7
size: many
D: .

DNA: TGTGCCAGCAGTGTCGACCTCATGCGGCAGTTCTTC
CDR3: CASSVDLMRQFF
length: 12
V: TRBV6-1
J: TRBJ2-1
size: few
D: .

DNA: TGTGCCAGCAGCTCCATTCTTCTAGCGGGGGAGGGGTTCTTC
CDR3: CASSSILLAGEGFF
length: 14
V: TRBV5-6
J: TRBJ2-1
size: .
D: TRBD2

DNA: TGTGCCAGCAGGCCCGATGATTTTGGTGAAGCTTTCTTT
CDR3: CASRPDDFGEAFF
length: 13
V: TRBV12-3/TRBV12-4
J: TRBJ1-1
size: many
D: .

DNA: TGTGCCAGCAGTTTATTAGCAGGGGTAGATCTTAGCAATCAGCCCCAGCATTTT
CDR3: CASSLLAGVDLSNQPQHF
length: 18
V: TRBV12-3/TRBV12-4
J: TRBJ1-5
size: many
D: .

DNA: TGCGCCAGCAGCCAAGCCCCTCTAGCGGGGGCCTCCTACGAGCAGTACTTC
CDR3: CASSQAPLAGASYEQYF
length: 17
V: TRBV4-1
J: TRBJ2-7
size: few
D: TRBD2

DNA: TGTGCCAGCAGTTACGCGGCGGATGAGCAGTTCTTC
CDR3: CASSYAADEQFF
length: 12
V: TRBV6-2/TRBV6-3
J: TRBJ2-1
size: many
D: .

DNA: TGTGCCAGCAGCGTAGAAGGGAGGATGAACACTGAAGCTTTCTTT
CDR3: CASSVEGRMNTEAFF
length: 15
V: TRBV9
J: TRBJ1-1
size: many
D: .

DNA: TGTGCCAGCAGCTTGGCCACGGCGGGAGCTCCCTACAATGAGCAGTTCTTC
CDR3: CASSLATAGAPYNEQFF
length: 17
V: TRBV5-8
J: TRBJ2-1
size: many
D: TRBD2

DNA: TGTGCCAGCCGAGAACTTAGGAACACTGAAGCTTTCTTT
CDR3: CASRELRNTEAFF
length: 13
V: TRBV5-4
J: TRBJ1-1
size: .
D: .

DNA: TGCAGTGCTAGGCGAGGGAATCAGCCCCAGCATTTT
CDR3: CSARRGNQPQHF
length: 12
V: TRBV20-1
J: TRBJ1-5
size: many
D: .

DNA: TGTGCCAGCTCAATCTCTAGCGTTAGCACAGATACGCAGTATTTT
CDR3: CASSISSVSTDTQYF
length: 15
V: TRBV18
J: TRBJ2-3
size: many
D: .

DNA: TGTGCCAGCAGTGAAACTAGCGGTAAAAACATTCAGTACTTC
CDR3: CASSETSGKNIQYF
length: 14
V: TRBV2
J: TRBJ2-4
size: many
D: TRBD2

DNA: TGTGCCAGCAGCTTGGGGCTTGCAGGTCTCCCCGGGGAGCTGTTTTTT
CDR3: CASSLGLAGLPGELFF
length: 16
V: TRBV5-1
J: TRBJ2-2
size: few
D: .

DNA: TGTGCCATCCCCGGAACTAGCGGAACGAACACCGGGGAGCTGTTTTTT
CDR3: CAIPGTSGTNTGELFF
length: 16
V: TRBV18
J: TRBJ2-2
size: many
D: TRBD2

DNA: TGTGCCAGCAGCCCCTGGGACAGGGTCCGGGAAAAACTGTTTTTT
CDR3: CASSPWDRVREKLFF
length: 15
V: TRBV3-1
J: TRBJ1-4
size: many
D: TRBD1

DNA: TGTGCCATCAGTGCACTACCCAGGAGTTTGCGGTTCTTC
CDR3: CAISALPRSLRFF
length: 13
V: TRBV10-3
J: TRBJ2-1
size: few
D: .

DNA: TGCAGTCCGAGAGGGGTCAGGACCAACTATGGCTACACCTTC
CDR3: CSPRGVRTNYGYTF
length: 14
V: TRBV20-1
J: TRBJ1-2
size: many
D: .

DNA: TGTGCCAGCGGATTAGCGGGAGTGGGAGAGACCCAGTACTTC
CDR3: CASGLAGVGETQYF
length: 14
V: TRBV12-3/TRBV12-4
J: TRBJ2-5
size: .
D: TRBD2

DNA: TGTGCCAGCAGCACCACCAGGGGGCCCGATAAAACGAACTACAATGAGCAGTTCTTC
CDR3: CASSTTRGPDKTNYNEQFF
length: 19
V: TRBV7-9
J: TRBJ2-1
size: .
D: TRBD1

DNA: TGTGCCAGCAGCCCACCCGACAGGGGGAACACTGAAGCTTTCTTT
CDR3: CASSPPDRGNTEAFF
length: 15
V: TRBV7-9
J: TRBJ1-1
size: many
D: TRBD1

DNA: TGTGCCAGCAGCTTATTAGGGGGGGACACTGAAGCTTTCTTT
CDR3: CASSLLGGDTEAFF
length: 14
V: TRBV7-9
J: TRBJ1-1
size: .
D: .

DNA: TGTGCCAGCAGCCCCCCGGCGGGAGCGCAATCCTCCACAGATACGCAGTATTTT
CDR3: CASSPPAGAQSSTDTQYF
length: 18
V: TRBV7-9
J: TRBJ2-3
size: many
D: TRBD2

DNA: TGCGCCAGCAGCCGTGGGCAGGACACTGAAGCTTTCTTT
CDR3: CASSRGQDTEAFF
length: 13
V: TRBV5-1
J: TRBJ1-1
size: many
D: .

DNA: TGTGCCAGCAGCGGGGGGGGGGCTCTCTTCAATGAGCAGTTCTTC
CDR3: CASSGGGALFNEQFF
length: 15
V: TRBV7-6
J: TRBJ2-1
size: .
D: .